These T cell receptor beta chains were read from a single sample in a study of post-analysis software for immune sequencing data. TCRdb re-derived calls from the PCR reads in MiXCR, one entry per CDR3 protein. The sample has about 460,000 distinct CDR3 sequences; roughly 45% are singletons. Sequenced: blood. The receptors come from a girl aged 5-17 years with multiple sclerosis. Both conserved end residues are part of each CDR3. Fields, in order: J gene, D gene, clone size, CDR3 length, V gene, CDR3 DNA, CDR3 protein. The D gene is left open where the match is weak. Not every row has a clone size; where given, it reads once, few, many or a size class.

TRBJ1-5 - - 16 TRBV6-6 TGTGCCAGCAGTCGGCTTTGGGGTGGGAGCAATCAGCCCCAGCATTTT CASSRLWGGSNQPQHF
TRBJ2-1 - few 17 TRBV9 TGTGCCAGCAGCGTAGCTGCCAGGGACAGTGACGGGAGTGAGCAGTTCTTC CASSVAARDSDGSEQFF
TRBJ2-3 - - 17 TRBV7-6 TGTGCCAGCAGCCCAGGTAGTGGCGGGGCCGTAAGAGATACGCAGTATTTT CASSPGSGGAVRDTQYF
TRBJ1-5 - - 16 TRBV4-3 TGCGCCGCCCCTTCCAAGGGGCCCGAGGCCAATCAGCCCCAGCATTTT CAAPSKGPEANQPQHF
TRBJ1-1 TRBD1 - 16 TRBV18 TGTGCCAGCTCACCTTCGACAGGGGGGTGGAACACTGAAGCTTTCTTT CASSPSTGGWNTEAFF
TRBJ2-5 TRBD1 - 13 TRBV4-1 TGCGCCAGCAGCCGGACAGGGGAACAGACCCAGTACTTC CASSRTGEQTQYF
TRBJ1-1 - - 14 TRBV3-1 TGTGCCAGCAGCCAAGTGGGAGTAGACACTGAAGCTTTCTTT CASSQVGVDTEAFF
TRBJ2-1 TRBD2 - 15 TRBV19 TGTGCCAGTAGTCCCCTGGGGGGGAACTACAATGAGCAGTTCTTC CASSPLGGNYNEQFF
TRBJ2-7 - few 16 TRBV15 TGTGCCACCAGCAGTTCCAGGGTTGGGCGATTCTACGAGCAGTACTTC CATSSSRVGRFYEQYF
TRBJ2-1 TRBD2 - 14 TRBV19 TGTGCCAGTAGCATCGCTACTAGCGCCAATGAGCAGTTCTTC CASSIATSANEQFF
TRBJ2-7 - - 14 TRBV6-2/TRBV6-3 TGTGCCAGCAGTTACGCGGGGGCGAATTACGAGCAGTACTTC CASSYAGANYEQYF
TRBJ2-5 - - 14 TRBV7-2 TGTGCCAGCAGCTTAATCAGGCTCCAAGAGACCCAGTACTTC CASSLIRLQETQYF
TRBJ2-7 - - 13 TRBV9 TGTGCCGGCAGCGGTACCGGCCGAAGAGAGCAGTACTTC CAGSGTGRREQYF
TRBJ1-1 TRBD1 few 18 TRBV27 TGTGCCAGCAGTCCGACAGGGGGATCATTAATCCTCTACACTGAAGCTTTCTTT CASSPTGGSLILYTEAFF
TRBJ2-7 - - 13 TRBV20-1 TGCAGTGCCTCTGGGGGTTTCTCCTACGAGCAGTACTTC CSASGGFSYEQYF
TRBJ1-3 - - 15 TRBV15 TGTGCCACCAGCAGAGATCCCATTTCTGGAAACACCATATATTTT CATSRDPISGNTIYF
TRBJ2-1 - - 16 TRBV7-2 TGTGCCAGCAGTCGCGATCTGGGCAGCTTAAACAATGAGCAGTTCTTC CASSRDLGSLNNEQFF
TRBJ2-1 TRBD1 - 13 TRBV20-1 TGCAGTGCTGGGACAGGACCGAGGAATGAGCAGTTCTTC CSAGTGPRNEQFF
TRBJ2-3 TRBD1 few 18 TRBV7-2 TGTGCCAGCAGCTTTCCCCGGGGCGGGACAGGGGATACAGATACGCAGTATTTT CASSFPRGGTGDTDTQYF
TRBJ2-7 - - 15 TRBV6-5 TGTGCCAGCAGCCCCGACAGGGAGGGGTCCTACGAGCAGTACTTC CASSPDREGSYEQYF
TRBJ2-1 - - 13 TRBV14 TGTGCCAGCAGCCAAGCCCAGGGAGCGGAGCAGTTCTTC CASSQAQGAEQFF
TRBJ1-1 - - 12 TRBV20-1 TGCAGTGCTATCCTTTTTAACACTGAAGCTTTCTTT CSAILFNTEAFF
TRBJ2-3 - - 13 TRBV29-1 TGCAGCGGAGGGGCAGTCAGCACAGATACGCAGTATTTT CSGGAVSTDTQYF
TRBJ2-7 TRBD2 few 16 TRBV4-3 TGCGCCAGCAGCCCGGGCTCCGGACTAGCGGCTTACGAGCAGTACTTC CASSPGSGLAAYEQYF
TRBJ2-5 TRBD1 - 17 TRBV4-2 TGTGCCAGCAGCCCCCTGACCGTGCCAGGGGGATGGGAGACCCAGTACTTC CASSPLTVPGGWETQYF
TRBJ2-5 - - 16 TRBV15 TGTGCCACCAGCAGAGATCCCCCAGGGGACGGGGAGACCCAGTACTTC CATSRDPPGDGETQYF
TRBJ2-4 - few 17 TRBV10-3 TGTGCCATCAGTGACCCAAGCCGGGGCCTAGCCAAAAACATTCAGTACTTC CAISDPSRGLAKNIQYF
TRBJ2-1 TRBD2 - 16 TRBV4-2 TGTGCCAGCAGCCAAGAGTCAAGCGGGAGGGCCAGGGAGCAGTTCTTC CASSQESSGRAREQFF
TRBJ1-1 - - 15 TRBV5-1 TGCGCCAGCCGTTTTATTGGGGGGGTGAACACTGAAGCTTTCTTT CASRFIGGVNTEAFF
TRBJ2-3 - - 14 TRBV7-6 TGTGCCAGCAGCTCTTCAGGTTTGGTAGATACGCAGTATTTT CASSSSGLVDTQYF
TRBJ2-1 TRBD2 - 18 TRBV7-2 TGTGCCAGCAGCTTAGAGGCGCTAGCGGACAATCTCTACAATGAGCAGTTCTTC CASSLEALADNLYNEQFF
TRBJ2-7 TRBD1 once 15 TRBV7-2 TGTGCCAGCAGCTTTGTCCGGGACAGGGCCTACGAGCAGTACTTC CASSFVRDRAYEQYF
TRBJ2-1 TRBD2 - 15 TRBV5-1 TGCGCCAGCAGCTTGGTTCCCGGGACTACTGACGAGCAGTTCTTC CASSLVPGTTDEQFF
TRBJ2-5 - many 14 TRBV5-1 TGTGCCAGCAGCTTAGCCGCCGGACAAGAGACCCAGTACTTC CASSLAAGQETQYF
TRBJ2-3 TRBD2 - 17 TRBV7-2 TGTGCCAGCAGCTTAGGGGGTAGCGGGAGCCCCCTGGATACGCAGTATTTT CASSLGGSGSPLDTQYF
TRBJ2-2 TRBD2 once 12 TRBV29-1 TGCAGCGTTGAACGCGGGGGCGGGGAGCTGTTTTTT CSVERGGGELFF
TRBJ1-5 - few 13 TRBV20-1 TGCAGTGCTAAACGGCAGCCCAATCAGCCCCAGCATTTT CSAKRQPNQPQHF
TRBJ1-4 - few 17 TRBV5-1 TGCGCCAGCAGCCGGTTGGTCGCAAGCGCAACTAATGAAAAACTGTTTTTT CASSRLVASATNEKLFF
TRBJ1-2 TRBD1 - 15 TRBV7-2 TGTGCCAGCAGCCTACAGGGGGCCGGGGTCTATGGCTACACCTTC CASSLQGAGVYGYTF
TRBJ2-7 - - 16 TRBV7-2 TGTGCCAGCAGCTCTTCCGGGACGGAACGGGGCTACGAGCAGTACTTC CASSSSGTERGYEQYF
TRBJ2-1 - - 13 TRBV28 TGTGCCAGCAGTCCTTCGGGGGTGAGGGAGCAGTTCTTC CASSPSGVREQFF
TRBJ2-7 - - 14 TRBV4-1 TGCGCCAGCAGCCAAGAGAGAGGCTCGAACGAGCAGTACTTC CASSQERGSNEQYF
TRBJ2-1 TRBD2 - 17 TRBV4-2 TGTGCCAGCAGCCAAGATGTCCTAGCGGAGCCAACGAATGAGCAGTTCTTC CASSQDVLAEPTNEQFF
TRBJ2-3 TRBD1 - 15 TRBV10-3 TGTGCCATCAGTGGGGACAGGGTCTCGGCAGATACGCAGTATTTT CAISGDRVSADTQYF
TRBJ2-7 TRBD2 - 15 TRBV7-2 TGTGCCAGCAGCTTAGACGAGGGAGGGCCCTACGAGCAGTACTTC CASSLDEGGPYEQYF
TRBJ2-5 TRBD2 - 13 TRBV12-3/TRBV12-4 TGTGCCAGCAGCAAACTTAGCGGGAGGGGGCAGTACTTC CASSKLSGRGQYF
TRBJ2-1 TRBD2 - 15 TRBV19 TGTGCCAGTAGTATAGTTTCCAGCGGGAGCTATGAGCAGTTCTTC CASSIVSSGSYEQFF
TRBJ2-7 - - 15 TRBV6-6 TGTGCCAGCAGTTACCCTGGGGTCGCACCCTACGAGCAGTACTTC CASSYPGVAPYEQYF
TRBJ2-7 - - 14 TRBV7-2 TGTGCCAGCAGCTTAATTGCAGGGATCGACGAGCAGTACTTC CASSLIAGIDEQYF
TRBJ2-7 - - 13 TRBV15 TGTGCCACCAGCTTGGACGGAGCCTACGAGCAGTACTTC CATSLDGAYEQYF
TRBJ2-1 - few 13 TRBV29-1 TGCAGCGTTGAATTGGGGATTCGAAATGAGCAGTTCTTC CSVELGIRNEQFF
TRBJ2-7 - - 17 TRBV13 TGTGCCAGCAGCTATTCACTGGAACGGTCCTTATACTACGAGCAGTACTTC CASSYSLERSLYYEQYF
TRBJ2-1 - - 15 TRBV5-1 TGCGCCAGCAGCTTGGAGATGAGCTCCTACAATGAGCAGTTCTTC CASSLEMSSYNEQFF